This record concerns one TCR beta chain sequence. The sample is drawn from a study of blood T cell repertoires in COVID-19. Overall study: The analysed material was cDNA or gDNA that came from T cells, B-cell-depleted T cells, or PBMCs.

The CDR3 is 16 amino acids. Germline V gene sequence: CDR1 SGHDT, CDR2 YYEEEE. Between the trimmed V and J ends, which lost 2 bases and 0 bases, there was a span of 12 bases. Source study methods: Reference gene primer amplification gave nucleated cell count estimates. The protocol was immunoSEQ multiplex PCR, while the TCRdb copy is restricted to in-frame clones and leaves out a portion. V, J and clone size were drawn from that table, and D and trimming were deduced from the DNA. Of about 160,000 clones in the sample, approximately 80% were seen once. Sample: peripheral blood. The sequence was obtained from a woman aged 40 to 49 with COVID-19, enrolled during active disease. The genes are TRBV5-6 and TRBJ2-1; D possibly corresponds to TRBD2 (5 bases). CDR3 in amino acids: CASSFGGRSSYNEQFF. CDR3 coding DNA: TGTGCCAGCAGCTTTGGAGGCCGTAGCTCCTACAATGAGCAGTTCTTC.